The clone carrying this T cell receptor (beta chain) was found many times. The data were obtained in a study of HIV-infected patients and healthy controls. All unsorted peripheral T cells were captured because whole blood was used without fractionation. Alpha and beta constant-region primers primed reverse transcription of approximately 460 ng RNA. Separate chain-specific third strand synthesis with multiplexing indices produced the alpha and beta libraries. In TCRdb, the 5' RACE reads were re-called with MiXCR into one record per CDR3 protein. Of about 24,000 distinct CDR3 sequences detected, 8.5% to 9% appear once; the ten largest clones hold about 4%. The CDR3 length is 16 residues. Per the germline V gene, CDR1 is MNHEY and CDR2 is SVGAGI. The ends lost 10 bases at V and 8 bases at J; junction bases unmatched: 18.

The source material was blood. The source of this sequence is an adult in good health. V usage is TRBV6-5 and J usage is TRBJ1-4, with 8 bases matching TRBD1. CDR3 DNA sequence: TGTGCCACCTCCGATGTCCTCCGGACAGGGAGCGAAAAACTGTTTTTT. Translating it yields CATSDVLRTGSEKLFF.